A single sample is the source of the 28 T cell receptor beta chains below, sequenced in a study of beta chain features in type 1 diabetes. Expressed TCRB transcripts were sequenced after all isolated RNA was converted to cDNA. Profiled with immunoSEQ multiplex PCR; TCRdb holds only in-frame clones, not every one. The table lists hundreds of thousands of clones, roughly 8% of them singletons, with approximately 0.47% in the top ten. What was sequenced was central memory CD4+ T cells from blood. The origin of the receptors is a woman aged 18 to 35 in good health.

This clone was found a few times. The chain links TRBV28 to TRBJ2-7; D possibly corresponds to TRBD2 (6 bases). Germline-derived CDR1 and CDR2 are MDHEN and SYDVKM. V gave up 7 bases and J gave up 0 bases, with 10 bases separating them. The CDR3 loop spans 13 amino acids. CDR3 region: CASIAGSSYEQYF. The CDR3 region has the DNA TGTGCCAGCATTGCGGGAAGCTCCTACGAGCAGTACTTC.

This clone was detected only a few times. This chain links TRBV2 with TRBJ2-5; 7 nucleotides align to TRBD1. This CDR3 spans 13 amino acids. J lost 7 bases, V lost 6 bases, and 8 bases had no gene match. Germline V gives CDR1 SNHLY, CDR2 FYNNEI. The CDR3 DNA follows: TGTGCCAGCAGCGCGAGGGGGCAGGGGACCCAGTACTTC. As protein: CASSARGQGTQYF.

Comment on this clone: Different DNA sequences within this sample yield the same CDR3. CDR3 residues: CASSPRTSGNTDTQYF. For the CDR3, the DNA is TGTGCCAGCAGCCCCCGGACTAGCGGGAATACAGATACGCAGTATTTT. The V call is TRBV4-2, the J call TRBJ2-3; 12 bases are shared with TRBD2. The germline CDR1 and CDR2 sequences are LGHNA and YNFKEQ. This CDR3 has 16 residues. The J segment lost 3 bases and the V segment lost 4 bases, leaving 5 bases of the junction unmatched.

This clone has just a few counts. The gene calls are TRBV2 and TRBJ2-3, with TRBD2 as a possible D gene (6 bases). V was shortened by 6 bases and J by 2 bases, with 12 bases between the two germline ends. CDR1 SNHLY and CDR2 FYNNEI come from the germline V gene. The CDR3 spans 14 residues. CDR3 in DNA: TGTGCCAGCAGGGTACTAGCCTCCACAGATACGCAGTATTTT. Translating it yields CASRVLASTDTQYF.

Regarding this clone: The identical CDR3 is also encoded by other nucleotide sequences in the sample. This chain links TRBV20-1 with TRBJ1-2; D remains ambiguous. The CDR3 consists of 10 residues. Germline V gives CDR1 DFQATT, CDR2 SNEGSKA (reference sequence). Between the trimmed V and J ends, which lost 6 bases and 4 bases, there was a span of 6 bases. The chain's CDR3 is CSAHIYGYTF. Here the CDR3 DNA reads TGCAGTGCCCACATCTATGGCTACACCTTC.

There are many counts of this clone. The chain is built from TRBV6-6 and TRBJ1-5; D is ambiguous. CDR1 is MNHNY, CDR2 SVGAGI, per germline (reference sequence). Trimming took off 6 bases at V and 1 base at J, with 16 bases between the two ends. The CDR3 has 16 residues. The chain's CDR3 is CASRTYSSGSNQPQHF. The CDR3 region has the DNA TGTGCCAGCAGAACATACTCGTCAGGAAGCAATCAGCCCCAGCATTTT.

Notes on this clone: The identical CDR3 is also encoded by other nucleotide sequences in the sample. This chain connects TRBV7-2 to TRBJ2-7; 7 positions agree with TRBD1. Trimming took 4 bases from V and 0 from J; bases not matched to a gene: 3. CDR1 and CDR2 (germline): SGHTA, FQGNSA. This CDR3 is 14 amino acids long. In nucleotides, the CDR3 is TGTGCCAGCAGCTCTCGACAGGGCTCCTACGAGCAGTACTTC. Its translation: CASSSRQGSYEQYF.

J is TRBJ1-3 and V is TRBV5-1; unclear D gene. The V end lost 1 base, the J end lost 0 bases, and 8 bases lay between the germline ends. CDR1 SGHRS and CDR2 YFSETQ come from the germline V gene. The CDR3 has 15 amino acids. This CDR3 is CASSLLPSSGNTIYF. The CDR3 DNA sequence: TGCGCCAGCAGCTTGCTCCCTAGCTCTGGAAACACCATATATTTT.

J is TRBJ2-7 and V is TRBV7-9; D is uncertain. Germline assignment: CDR1 SEHNR and CDR2 FQNEAQ (reference sequence). Trimming left V 1 base short and J 4 bases short, with 8 bases between. CDR3 size: 13 residues. In DNA, the CDR3 is TGTGCCAGCAGCTTAGGGGTAAAGTACGAGCAGTACTTC. This gives the protein CASSLGVKYEQYF. The full variable domain, rest sourced from reference TRBV7-9 and TRBJ2-7, is DTGVSQNPRHKITKRGQNVTFRCDPISEHNRLYWYRQTLGQGPEFLTYFQNEAQLEKSRLLSDRFSAERPKGSFSTLEIQRTEQGDSAMYLCASSLGVKYEQYFGPGTRLTVT.

J is TRBJ2-3 and V is TRBV5-4; 8 nucleotides align to TRBD1. V dropped 5 bases and J dropped 0; count of bases not matched to a gene: 14. From germline, CDR1 is SGHNT and CDR2 YYREEE (reference sequence). CDR3 length equals 18 residues. This CDR3 reads CASSSRNRTGRSTDTQYF. For the CDR3, the DNA is TGTGCCAGCAGTTCCCGCAATAGGACAGGGCGTAGCACAGATACGCAGTATTTT.

This clone came up many times. This sequence joins TRBV10-3 and TRBJ2-1; TRBD2 aligns across 15 bases. Trimming at V came to 4 bases and at J to 6 bases, leaving 4 bases not matched to a gene. The CDR3 totals 16 residues. The germline gives CDR1 ENHRY, CDR2 SYGVKD. The DNA for the CDR3 is TGTGCCATCAGTGGGTGGACTAGCGGGAGGGGCAATGAGCAGTTCTTC. Translated, it gives CAISGWTSGRGNEQFF.

V and J are TRBV11-2 and TRBJ2-3, with 8 bases matching TRBD1. Germline loops: CDR1 SGHAT, CDR2 FQNNGV. CDR3 size: 16 residues. J lost 2 bases, V lost 6 bases, and 10 bases had no gene match. The CDR3 here is CASSFLRTGITDTQYF. CDR3 nucleotides: TGTGCCAGCAGTTTTCTCAGGACAGGGATCACAGATACGCAGTATTTT.

This clone was counted a few times. V usage is TRBV5-1 and J usage is TRBJ2-1; 9 nucleotides agree with TRBD2. V shed 5 bases and J 6 bases; nucleotides not matched to a gene: 15. Germline V gives CDR1 SGHRS, CDR2 YFSETQ. There are 17 residues in the CDR3. CDR3 in DNA: TGCGCCAGCAGTTCTGACTTGGCGGGAGGGACTGGCAATGAGCAGTTCTTC. It translates to CASSSDLAGGTGNEQFF.

This clone was observed at least ten times. The chain has TRBV29-1 and TRBJ2-7; TRBD2 is a possible D gene (5 bases). The V gene lost 0 bases and the J gene lost 2 bases, with 8 bases spanning the gap. Germline lookup yields CDR1 SQVTM and CDR2 ANQGSEA. The CDR3 consists of 13 residues. CDR3 amino acids: CSVEDSGTYEQYF. DNA of the CDR3: TGCAGCGTTGAAGACAGCGGAACCTACGAGCAGTACTTC.

This chain links TRBV29-1 with TRBJ2-7; D is unclear. CDR1 and CDR2 (germline): SQVTM, ANQGSEA. The length of the CDR3 is 13 residues. V dropped 5 bases and J dropped 2 bases, with 13 bases sitting between them. The CDR3 DNA is TGCAGCGTTCCTACCTCTATTACCTACGAGCAGTACTTC. It translates to CSVPTSITYEQYF.

This clone was seen more than once but under ten times. This rearrangement joins TRBV28 to TRBJ2-7, with 10 bases matching TRBD1. V was pared by 7 bases and J by 2 bases, with 8 bases of the junction left unmatched. Germline CDR1 is MDHEN and CDR2 is SYDVKM. The CDR3 covers 15 residues. The CDR3 region is CASTPSGTGAYEQYF. In DNA form, the CDR3 reads TGTGCCAGCACCCCTTCCGGGACAGGGGCCTACGAGCAGTACTTC.

This clone has a handful of counts. V and J are TRBV6-5 and TRBJ2-1; TRBD2 might be the D (5 bases). The CDR3 extends over 13 amino acids. Per the germline V gene, CDR1 is MNHEY and CDR2 is SVGAGI. Trimming shortened V by 1 base and J by 7 bases, and 8 bases separated the two germline ends. Here the CDR3 reads CASSYFPGNEQFF. CDR3 bases: TGTGCCAGCAGTTACTTTCCGGGGAATGAGCAGTTCTTC.

This clone came up a few times. V gene TRBV21-1 combines with J gene TRBJ2-7; the D call in the table, TRBD2, was not verified against the DNA. TRBV21-1 is an annotated pseudogene. The CDR3 has 16 residues. Written as DNA, the CDR3 is TGTGCCAGCAGCAAACGCCGGGAGTCGGCATCCCTCGAGCAGTACTTC. It specifies CASSKRRESASLEQYF.

This clone has just a few counts. The chain links TRBV25-1 to TRBJ2-1, with 7 positions matching TRBD1. In germline, CDR1 is MGHDK, CDR2 SYGVNS. The CDR3 runs 13 residues. V lost 4 bases and J lost 7; bases outside the gene matches: 4. The CDR3 DNA sequence: TGTGCCAGCAGTGCCCCGGGACAGAATGAGCAGTTCTTC. The encoded protein is CASSAPGQNEQFF.

This clone has a handful of counts. The chain has TRBV7-2 and TRBJ2-1; D is ambiguous. Germline lookup yields CDR1 SGHTA and CDR2 FQGNSA. V gave up 1 base and J gave up 3 bases, with 10 bases separating them. This CDR3 spans 15 amino acids. CDR3 nucleotides: TGTGCCAGCAGCTTAGGTCGGGTCGACTACAATGAGCAGTTCTTC. It is translated as CASSLGRVDYNEQFF.

V and J are TRBV28 and TRBJ2-7; TRBD1 matches 10 bases. Germline V gene sequence: CDR1 MDHEN, CDR2 SYDVKM. The junction had 6 bases not matched to a gene; V was cut back by 6 bases and J by 4 bases. This CDR3 has 14 amino acids. CDR3 DNA: TGTGCCAGCAGAAGGGACAGGGGATTTTACGAGCAGTACTTC. It yields the protein CASRRDRGFYEQYF. Full variable domain (outside the CDR3, taken from reference TRBV28 and TRBJ2-7): DVKVTQSSRYLVKRTGEKVFLECVQDMDHENMFWYRQDPGLGLRLIYFSYDVKMKEKGDIPEGYSVSREKKERFSLILESASTNQTSMYLCASRRDRGFYEQYFGPGTRLTVT.

This clone has ten or more counts. This rearrangement joins TRBV6-4 to TRBJ1-1; D call uncertain. The germline V gene encodes CDR1 MRHNA and CDR2 SNTAGT. The V and J ends lost 3 bases and 1 base respectively, with 6 bases between them. There are 13 residues in the CDR3. The CDR3 sequence is CASSEEENTEAFF. The DNA for the CDR3 is TGTGCCAGCAGTGAAGAGGAGAACACTGAAGCTTTCTTT.

This clone was counted only a few times. The chain is built from TRBV28 and TRBJ2-7; perhaps TRBD2 as D (5 bases). The CDR3 sequence is 15 residues long. The germline gives CDR1 MDHEN, CDR2 SYDVKM. V lost 6 bases and J lost 1, with 16 bases in between. The CDR3 DNA reads TGTGCCAGCAGCCTTGGAGACTACCGTTCCTACGAGCAGTACTTC. Encoded protein: CASSLGDYRSYEQYF.

The rearrangement links TRBV18 to TRBJ2-3, with D perhaps TRBD1 (6 bases). The germline V gene encodes CDR1 KGHSH and CDR2 LQKENI. The germline V and J ends were trimmed by 3 bases and 5 bases, with 9 bases remaining between them. The CDR3 has 13 residues. The CDR3 region is CASSPTGKDTQYF. The CDR3 DNA reads TGTGCCAGCTCACCTACAGGGAAAGATACGCAGTATTTT.

The chain employs TRBV7-2 and TRBJ1-1, with unresolved D. V was trimmed by 4 bases and J by 0 bases, leaving 6 bases between them. Germline lookup yields CDR1 SGHTA and CDR2 FQGNSA. The CDR3 contains 13 residues. The CDR3 spells CASSYAVNTEAFF. DNA for the CDR3: TGTGCCAGCAGCTACGCCGTGAACACTGAAGCTTTCTTT.

This clone was recorded many times. J is TRBJ2-2 and V is TRBV5-6, with unresolved D. Germline CDR1 and CDR2: SGHDT and YYEEEE. The CDR3 consists of 12 residues. Trimming shortened V by 0 bases and J by 6 bases, and 3 bases separated the two germline ends. The DNA of the CDR3 is TGTGCCAGCAGCTTGGAAGCCGGGGAGCTGTTTTTT. Translating gives CASSLEAGELFF.

This chain links TRBV7-8 with TRBJ2-1; maybe TRBD1 (5 bases). The CDR3 totals 15 residues. V shed 5 bases and J shed 8 bases, with 19 bases lying between them. CDR1 SGHVS and CDR2 FQNEAQ come from the germline V gene. The CDR3 DNA sequence: TGTGCCAGCAGCGCAGCCCCAGCCCAGGGCGATGAGCAGTTCTTC. It codes for CASSAAPAQGDEQFF.

This clone was seen at least ten times. This chain connects TRBV19 to TRBJ2-7; tentatively, D is TRBD1 (5 bases). The germline V gene has CDR1 LNHDA and CDR2 SQIVND (reference sequence). The CDR3 runs 11 residues. Deletions cut 6 bases from V and 5 bases from J, with 8 bases between. The CDR3 protein is CASRWGDEQYF. As DNA, the CDR3 is TGTGCCAGTAGATGGGGCGACGAGCAGTACTTC.